This TCR beta chain was documented in a study of T cell responses to AZD1222 COVID-19 vaccine. General observations from the study: The study reported that nearly half of spike-specific TCRs target unmutated variant regions. Spike-specific TCR breadth and depth both grew after two AZD1222 doses. Scientists sampled the repertoires only once the peak T cell response had passed.

Profiling relied on immunoSEQ multiplex PCR, and the TCRdb table lists in-frame clones only, not all of them. The sample carries approximately 190,000 clones, about 94% recorded once. Turning to this clone: Its antigen is currently unknown.

The length of the CDR3 is 15 residues. V dropped 2 bases and J dropped 1; count of bases not matched to a gene: 4. In germline, CDR1 is MNHEY, CDR2 SVGAGI. The TCR originated in an adult in good health. V usage is TRBV6-5 and J usage is TRBJ2-5, with 7 bases that match TRBD1. Sequenced material: peripheral blood, taken on day 0 of AZD1222 vaccination. The CDR3 nucleotides read TGTGCCAGCAGTTACGGGACAGAGACCCAAGAGACCCAGTACTTC. This encodes CASSYGTETQETQYF.